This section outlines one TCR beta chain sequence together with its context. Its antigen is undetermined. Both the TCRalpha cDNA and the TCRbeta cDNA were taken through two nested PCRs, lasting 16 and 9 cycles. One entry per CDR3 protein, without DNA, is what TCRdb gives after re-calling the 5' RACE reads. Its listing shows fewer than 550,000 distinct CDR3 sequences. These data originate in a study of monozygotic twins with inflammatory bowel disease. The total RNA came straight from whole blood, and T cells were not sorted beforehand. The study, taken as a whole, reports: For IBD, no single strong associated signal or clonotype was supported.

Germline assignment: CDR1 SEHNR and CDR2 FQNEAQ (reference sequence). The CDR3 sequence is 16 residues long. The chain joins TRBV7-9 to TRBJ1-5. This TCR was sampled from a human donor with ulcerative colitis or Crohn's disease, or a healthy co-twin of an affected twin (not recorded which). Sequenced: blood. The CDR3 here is CASSLTGRRSNQPQHF.